Shown below are 10 T cell receptor beta chains from a single sample sequenced in a study of blood T cell repertoires in COVID-19. Profiled with immunoSEQ multiplex PCR; TCRdb holds only in-frame clones, not every one. Of approximately 230,000 clones in the sample, 70% to 90% were seen once. The specimen was peripheral blood. The receptors were gathered from a man aged 18 to 29 with active or convalescent COVID-19.

The chain uses TRBV9 and TRBJ2-5, with 8 bases aligning to TRBD1. CDR1 is SGDLS, CDR2 YYNGEE, per germline. V lost 0 bases to trimming and J lost 1 base; unmatched junction nucleotides: 2. CDR3 length equals 15 residues. The CDR3 coding sequence is TGTGCCAGCAGCGTAGCAGGGGGCACCCAAGAGACCCAGTACTTC. Protein: CASSVAGGTQETQYF. Drawing the rest from reference TRBV9 and TRBJ2-5, the complete variable domain is DSGVTQTPKHLITATGQRVTLRCSPRSGDLSVYWYQQSLDQGLQFLIQYYNGEERAKGNILERFSAQQFPDLHSELNLSSLELGDSALYFCASSVAGGTQETQYFGPGTRLLVL.

The CDR3 DNA sequence: TGTGCCAGTACGCGGGCGGGGGAGAATCAGCCCCAGCATTTT. Amino acid sequence: CASTRAGENQPQHF. The chain has TRBV19 and TRBJ1-5; tentative D call: TRBD1 (5 bases). The V gene lost 7 bases and the J gene lost 4 bases, with 14 bases spanning the gap. The CDR3 runs 14 residues. Germline V gene data show CDR1 as LNHDA and CDR2 as SQIVND (reference sequence). Full variable domain (missing parts from reference TRBV19 and TRBJ1-5): DGGITQSPKYLFRKEGQNVTLSCEQNLNHDAMYWYRQDPGQGLRLIYYSQIVNDFQKGDIAEGYSVSREKKESFPLTVTSAQKNPTAFYLCASTRAGENQPQHFGDGTRLSIL.

This chain joins TRBV3-1 (or the pseudogene TRBV3-2) and TRBJ1-1, with no clear D. The CDR3 runs 16 residues. V gave up 3 bases and J gave up 4 bases, with 18 bases separating them. The germline V gene encodes CDR1 LGHDT and CDR2 YNNKEL (reference sequence). The CDR3 DNA follows: TGTGCCAGCAGCCAGCCCGCGGGAGTAAGGCGCACTGAAGCTTTCTTT. Its protein product is CASSQPAGVRRTEAFF.

The chain is built from TRBV6-1 and TRBJ1-1; 11 nucleotides agree with TRBD1. Germline V gene data show CDR1 as MNHNS and CDR2 as SASEGT. The J segment lost 1 base and the V segment lost 4 bases, leaving 11 bases of the junction unmatched. The CDR3 spans 18 residues. The CDR3 DNA reads TGTGCCAGCAGTGGCGGGAAGGACAGGGGGCGAGGGAACACTGAAGCTTTCTTT. Amino acid sequence: CASSGGKDRGRGNTEAFF.

V usage is TRBV6-2 or TRBV6-3 and J usage is TRBJ1-5, with 7 bases fitting TRBD1. Per the germline V gene, CDR1 is MNHEY and CDR2 is SVGEGT. The CDR3 has 15 amino acids. The junction had 4 bases not matched to a gene; V was cut back by 5 bases and J by 0 bases. CDR3: CASSPGQHSNQPQHF. The CDR3 DNA is TGTGCCAGCAGTCCGGGACAGCATAGCAATCAGCCCCAGCATTTT.

The gene calls are TRBV19 and TRBJ2-7; TRBD1 aligns across 10 bases. Germline CDR1 LNHDA, CDR2 SQIVND (reference sequence). Trimming removed 4 bases from V and 5 bases from J; junction bases left unmatched: 8. This CDR3 has 15 amino acids. CDR3 in amino acids: CASSKSPDRGNEQYF. CDR3 DNA sequence: TGTGCCAGTAGTAAGTCCCCGGACAGGGGGAACGAGCAGTACTTC. The whole variable domain, filled in from reference TRBV19 and TRBJ2-7, reads DGGITQSPKYLFRKEGQNVTLSCEQNLNHDAMYWYRQDPGQGLRLIYYSQIVNDFQKGDIAEGYSVSREKKESFPLTVTSAQKNPTAFYLCASSKSPDRGNEQYFGPGTRLTVT.

This chain joins TRBV4-3 and TRBJ1-2; 7 bases match TRBD1. The V gene's germline CDR1 is LGHNA and CDR2 YSLEER. The junction had 6 bases not matched to a gene; V was cut back by 0 bases and J by 5 bases. There are 15 residues in the CDR3. CDR3 protein: CASSQDRTGRYGYTF. The DNA of the CDR3 is TGCGCCAGCAGCCAAGATCGGACAGGCAGATATGGCTACACCTTC.

The V and J genes are TRBV28 and TRBJ2-5; D is possibly TRBD1 (5 bases). Germline assignment: CDR1 MDHEN and CDR2 SYDVKM. Between the trimmed V and J ends, which lost 2 bases and 3 bases, there was a span of 16 bases. The CDR3 spans 16 residues. The CDR3 sequence is CASSLIRPRGKETQYF. CDR3 in DNA: TGTGCCAGCAGTTTAATCAGGCCTAGGGGAAAAGAGACCCAGTACTTC.

This clone is a singleton in its sample. The chain carries TRBV6-5 and TRBJ2-7, with a possible D match to TRBD1 (5 bases). The CDR3 sequence is 16 residues long. Germline CDR1 MNHEY, CDR2 SVGAGI. With 2 bases removed from V and 6 bases from J, the gap between germline ends came to 20 bases. CDR3 in DNA: TGTGCCAGCAGTTACGAGGAGCCTTTGGGGCGCTTCGAGCAGTACTTC. Encoded protein: CASSYEEPLGRFEQYF.

The chain uses TRBV10-3 and TRBJ1-2, with D tentatively TRBD1 (6 bases). Trimming left V 9 bases short and J 6 bases short, with 35 bases between. Germline lookup yields CDR1 ENHRY and CDR2 SYGVKD. CDR3 length: 19 amino acids. CDR3 in DNA: TGTGCCATATGGTCCCGGGCACTTGGCCGGACCGGGACAAGTAATGGCTACACCTTC. Its protein product is CAIWSRALGRTGTSNGYTF.